This T cell receptor beta chain was identified during a study of CXCR3-negative and CXCR3-positive naive CD8 T cells. For the study at large: About 140 million TRB reads were obtained in total, which works out to about 1.5 +/- 0.3 million per library.

A word on this clonotype: Its cognate antigen is unknown.

Libraries of TRB cDNA were made by 5' RACE and carried UMIs. For each CDR3 protein, TCRdb gives one entry from its re-call of the 5' RACE reads, without DNA. The ten most abundant clones cover 0.35% to 0.5% of a sample with about 50,000 distinct CDR3 sequences. Study-wide results and caveats: Within a donor, both naive subsets shared TRBV-TRBJ usage, unlike memory cells.

The CDR3 sequence is 14 residues long. Germline-derived CDR1 and CDR2 are MNHEY and SMNVEV (reference sequence). The clonotype was recovered from a human donor in good health. Some clones in this sample may be carry-over from other donors' samples. The sequencing sample was made of naive CXCR3- CD8+ T cells from blood. Stated subset: CD45RO-CCR7+CD27+CD95- naive CD8+ T cells lacking CXCR3 (TNR3-). The gene calls are TRBV27 and TRBJ1-6; checking the TCRdb D call of TRBD1 is not possible without DNA. The CDR3 loop is CASSFGTEYSPLHF.